Following are 17 T cell receptor beta chains from one sample sequenced in a study of T cell repertoires in cytomegalovirus infection (dated by TCRdb to the late 2010s). Sequencing took place on an Illumina HiSeq 1500. TCRdb reworked the public reads: Q25 trimming with fastp, MiXCR clone assembly, productive beta chains retained. Identical CDR3 proteins give one entry, which carries the most common genes and DNA. This sample holds 490,000 or so distinct CDR3 sequences; about 11% were observed only once. Around 9.6% of the sample lies in the top ten. The sequenced material came from PBMCs. All receptors derive from a human donor in good health (CMV status not recorded). Some clones in this sample may be carry-over from other donors' samples.

There are many counts of this clonotype. The chain employs TRBV27 and TRBJ2-3; 10 nucleotides align to TRBD2. This CDR3 is built from 17 residues. The J segment lost 1 base and the V segment lost 2 bases, leaving 6 bases of the junction unmatched. The V gene's germline CDR1 is MNHEY and CDR2 SMNVEV (reference sequence). This chain's CDR3 is CASSLQLAGPGTDTQYF. CDR3 DNA sequence: TGTGCCAGCAGTTTACAACTAGCGGGGCCCGGCACAGATACGCAGTATTTT.

This clonotype was seen a few times. The chain uses TRBV12-3 or TRBV12-4 and TRBJ1-2; 10 nucleotides line up with TRBD1. Trimming removed 5 bases from V and 13 bases from J; junction bases left unmatched: 10. The CDR3 has 13 residues. In DNA, the CDR3 is TGTGCCAGCAGTCGTGACGGGACAGGGGATTCCACCTTC. Amino acid sequence: CASSRDGTGDSTF.

For this clonotype: A read error is possible here, since a much larger clone lies one base away. V and J are TRBV6-5 and TRBJ1-1, with TRBD1 as a possible D gene (6 bases). V was pared by 10 bases and J by 10 bases, with 25 bases between. The CDR3 sequence is 14 residues long. Germline V gene lookup returns CDR1 MNHEY and CDR2 SVGAGI. CDR3 in amino acids: CATTGTGKVVAAFF. For the CDR3, the DNA is TGTGCCACTACGGGCACAGGGAAAGTCGTTGCAGCTTTCTTT.

This clonotype appeared many times. The chain links TRBV11-2 to TRBJ2-1; D uncertain. The CDR3 has 13 amino acids. Trimming took 3 bases from V and 7 from J, leaving 10 bases between them. The V gene's germline CDR1 is SGHAT and CDR2 FQNNGV. Here the CDR3 reads CASSLRPGNEQFF. The CDR3 region has the DNA TGTGCCAGCAGCTTGAGGCCGGGTAATGAGCAGTTCTTC.

J is TRBJ2-2 and V is TRBV9; maybe TRBD2 (6 bases). The CDR3 sequence is 12 residues long. The germline V gene has CDR1 SGDLS and CDR2 YYNGEE. Between the trimmed V and J ends, which lost 0 bases and 10 bases, there was a span of 7 bases. DNA of the CDR3: TGTGCCAGCAGCGTAGGGAGGGAGGAGCTGTTTTTT. As protein: CASSVGREELFF.

This clonotype occurred many times. The DNA for the CDR3 is TGTGCCAGCAGTGGTTCGACAGGGGCGGGCACTGAAGCTTTCTTT. Its translation: CASSGSTGAGTEAFF. The chain recombines TRBV12-3 or TRBV12-4 with TRBJ1-1; 8 bases are shared with TRBD1. CDR3 size: 15 residues. J gave up 4 bases and V 5 bases, and 9 bases lay outside the gene matches.

This clonotype was observed many times. This sequence joins TRBV14 and TRBJ2-3, with D possibly matching TRBD1 (5 bases). Trimming stripped 6 bases from V and 2 bases from J, with 9 bases between. The CDR3 covers 13 residues. In germline, CDR1 is SGHDN, CDR2 FVKESK. The CDR3 is CASRRQNTDTQYF. The CDR3 DNA reads as TGTGCCAGCAGACGACAGAACACAGATACGCAGTATTTT.

The V and J genes are TRBV6-1 and TRBJ1-6; no clear D. Germline V gives CDR1 MNHNS, CDR2 SASEGT. The CDR3 totals 16 residues. The germline V and J ends were trimmed by 6 bases and 9 bases, with 21 bases remaining between them. CDR3: CASRITGGDYLSPLHF. CDR3 sequence (DNA): TGTGCCAGCAGAATCACGGGAGGCGACTATCTTTCACCCCTCCACTTT.

The chain couples TRBV29-1 to TRBJ2-1; unclear D gene. Germline CDR1 reads SQVTM; CDR2 reads ANQGSEA. The CDR3 sequence is 13 residues long. V was shortened by 2 bases and J by 6 bases, with 11 bases between the two germline ends. Here the CDR3 DNA reads TGCAGCGTTGAATCAGGAACCGGCAATGAGCAGTTCTTC. Amino acid sequence: CSVESGTGNEQFF.

This clonotype came up a few times. The chain recombines TRBV29-1 with TRBJ2-1, with D possibly being TRBD2 (6 bases). V was shortened by 4 bases and J by 4 bases, with 17 bases between the two germline ends. The CDR3 totals 15 residues. Germline V gene lookup returns CDR1 SQVTM and CDR2 ANQGSEA. The chain's CDR3 is CSVGVWAGPYNEQFF. The CDR3 coding sequence is TGCAGCGTTGGCGTGTGGGCGGGGCCTTACAATGAGCAGTTCTTC.

The gene calls are TRBV20-1 and TRBJ2-1, with a possible D match to TRBD1 (5 bases). The CDR3 runs 15 residues. Germline CDR1 DFQATT, CDR2 SNEGSKA (reference sequence). V lost 0 bases to trimming and J lost 3 bases, with 12 bases between them. The CDR3: CSARDMVTGYNEQFF. As DNA, the CDR3 is TGCAGTGCTAGAGATATGGTAACAGGCTACAATGAGCAGTTCTTC.

This clonotype has ten or more counts. The chain joins TRBV29-1 to TRBJ2-5, with D possibly matching TRBD2 (5 bases). V was shortened by 0 bases and J by 0 bases, with 5 bases between the two germline ends. Germline V CDR1 and CDR2: SQVTM, ANQGSEA. CDR3 length: 13 amino acids. In nucleotides, the CDR3 is TGCAGCGTTGAAGAGGACTACCAAGAGACCCAGTACTTC. This gives the protein CSVEEDYQETQYF.

The rearrangement uses TRBV4-1 and TRBJ2-3; 7 bases align to TRBD1. The CDR3 length is 15 residues. Per germline, CDR1 MGHRA and CDR2 YSYEKL. J lost 6 bases, V lost 3 bases, and 9 bases had no gene match. This CDR3 reads CASSHPGQPTDTQYF. CDR3 bases: TGCGCCAGCAGCCACCCGGGACAGCCTACGGATACGCAGTATTTT.

This clonotype was observed many times. The gene calls are TRBV10-3 and TRBJ2-7; D remains unclear. CDR1 and CDR2 from the germline V gene are ENHRY and SYGVKD. The germline V and J ends were trimmed by 1 base and 2 bases, with 9 bases remaining between them. This CDR3 spans 14 amino acids. The CDR3 coding sequence is TGTGCCATCAGTGAGTATGAGGAGCCCTACGAGCAGTACTTC. Protein sequence: CAISEYEEPYEQYF.

This clonotype was seen ten or more times. V usage is TRBV28 and J usage is TRBJ2-2; 8 bases fit TRBD1. The CDR3 runs 16 residues. J gave up 1 base and V 8 bases, and 9 bases lay outside the gene matches. Germline V CDR1 and CDR2: MDHEN, SYDVKM. The CDR3 bases are TGTGCCAGCCTTACCTGGGACAGGTGGAACACCGGGGAGCTGTTTTTT. It is translated as CASLTWDRWNTGELFF.

The J gene is TRBJ2-5, the V gene TRBV5-1; D remains unclear. The CDR3 is 13 residues long. V was shortened by 1 base and J by 3 bases, with 7 bases between the two germline ends. Germline V gives CDR1 SGHRS, CDR2 YFSETQ. The CDR3 loop reads CASSLNGEETQYF. CDR3 in DNA: TGCGCCAGCAGCTTGAACGGAGAAGAGACCCAGTACTTC.

This clonotype has a handful of counts. The rearrangement links TRBV20-1 to TRBJ1-2; D gene uncertain. CDR1 is DFQATT and CDR2 is SNEGSKA in the germline V gene (reference sequence). V was clipped by 3 bases and J by 1 base, with 9 bases between them. The CDR3 extends over 13 amino acids. CDR3: CSASLRDNYGYTF. CDR3 sequence (DNA): TGCAGTGCTAGTCTCCGTGATAACTATGGCTACACCTTC.